This T cell receptor beta chain is drawn from a study of cytomegalovirus exposure and HLA in healthy donors. Amplification used 60 Vbeta primers and 13 Jbeta primers. TCRdb's table, derived via immunoSEQ multiplex PCR, lists solely in-frame clones and lacks some. The sample lists under 250,000 clones; over 65% were seen once. Study-wide results and limits: Researchers counted 180 or so TCR beta chains as cytomegalovirus-associated.

From germline, CDR1 is SGDLS and CDR2 YYNGEE. The CDR3 sequence is 14 residues long. V lost 3 bases to trimming and J lost 8 bases, with 14 bases between them. Comment on this clone: Its specificity is unknown. Other DNA sequences in the sample encode the same CDR3.

This chain uses TRBV9 with TRBJ1-4; D remains unclear. Material: PBMCs. The receptor was isolated from a man between 18 and 35 years old in good health and CMV-seronegative. The CDR3 sequence: CASSETPMREKLFF. In DNA form, the CDR3 reads TGTGCCAGCAGCGAGACACCGATGAGAGAAAAACTGTTTTTT.